The 30 T cell receptor beta chains reported below all come from one sample, sequenced in a study of blood T cell repertoires in COVID-19. Generated by immunoSEQ multiplex PCR, the TCRdb table keeps only in-frame clones and is missing some. This sample has some 80,000 clones, with 88% found just once. Specimen: peripheral blood. The source is a human donor in a cohort sampled during active COVID-19.

The count of this clone is one. This rearrangement joins TRBV6-5 to TRBJ2-4; TRBD1 is a possible D gene (6 bases). Germline V lookup: CDR1 MNHEY, CDR2 SVGAGI. This CDR3 spans 15 amino acids. Trimming pared 4 bases from V and 5 bases from J, leaving 15 bases between. CDR3 nucleotide sequence: TGTGCCAGCAGTTTTGACAGGTCTCTGGAAAACATTCAGTACTTC. Its protein is CASSFDRSLENIQYF.

The CDR3 loop is CASSLDPGSNQPQHF. The CDR3 nucleotides are TGCGCCAGCAGCTTGGACCCAGGGAGCAATCAGCCCCAGCATTTT. This rearrangement joins TRBV5-1 to TRBJ1-5; tentatively, D is TRBD1 (5 bases). Germline V gene sequence: CDR1 SGHRS, CDR2 YFSETQ. This CDR3 region has 15 residues. Trimming left V 0 bases short and J 1 base short, with 8 bases between.

The chain has TRBV29-1 and TRBJ2-2, with 9 bases matching TRBD2. The CDR3 contains 18 residues. From germline, CDR1 is SQVTM and CDR2 ANQGSEA. V gave up 0 bases and J gave up 1 base; unmatched junction bases: 9. CDR3 in DNA: TGCAGCGTTGAAGATCTTGGTAGCGGGGGACAGAACACCGGGGAGCTGTTTTTT. It specifies CSVEDLGSGGQNTGELFF.

V gene TRBV7-9 combines with J gene TRBJ2-5; 8 nucleotides line up with TRBD2. The CDR3 has 16 residues. The trim removed 0 bases at V and 4 bases at J, leaving 7 bases unmatched. The germline gives CDR1 SEHNR, CDR2 FQNEAQ (reference sequence). DNA of the CDR3: TGTGCCAGCAGCTTAGCGTCTAGCGGGCCCTTAGAGACCCAGTACTTC. Its translation: CASSLASSGPLETQYF.

V usage is TRBV2 and J usage is TRBJ2-6, with 8 bases aligning to TRBD1. This CDR3 has 17 amino acids. Germline CDR1 reads SNHLY; CDR2 reads FYNNEI. J lost 0 bases, V lost 4 bases, and 5 bases had no gene match. CDR3 residues: CASSARGLRSGANVLTF. The CDR3 coding sequence is TGTGCCAGCAGTGCCAGGGGGCTACGCTCTGGGGCCAACGTCCTGACTTTC.

The sample holds a few counts of this clone. The chain employs TRBV2 and TRBJ2-1, with D perhaps matching TRBD1 (6 bases). The CDR3 has 14 amino acids. Germline V gives CDR1 SNHLY, CDR2 FYNNEI. The V end was cut by 7 bases, the J end by 5 bases, with 15 bases between. The CDR3 DNA reads TGTGCCAGCATGGAGTGGGGGCTTAACAATGAGCAGTTCTTC. Its translation is CASMEWGLNNEQFF.

In its sample, this clone was seen a few times. This chain connects TRBV5-3 to TRBJ2-7; TRBD1 aligns across 8 bases. TRBV5-3 is known as an ORF, though its function is uncertain. The length of the CDR3 is 17 residues. J gave up 4 bases and V 6 bases, and 18 bases lay outside the gene matches. The CDR3 DNA follows: TGTGCCAGAACCACCCTTTTAGGGGACAGGCAAAATTACGAGCAGTACTTC. It translates to CARTTLLGDRQNYEQYF.

This clone was found once. The chain joins TRBV5-1 to TRBJ2-3, with TRBD2 as a possible D gene (6 bases). The germline V gene encodes CDR1 SGHRS and CDR2 YFSETQ. Trimming shortened V by 0 bases and J by 3 bases, and 11 bases separated the two germline ends. CDR3 length equals 15 residues. In DNA, the CDR3 is TGCGCCAGCAGCTTGGAGGAGGGAGCAACAGATACGCAGTATTTT. Amino acids: CASSLEEGATDTQYF. Drawing the rest from reference TRBV5-1 and TRBJ2-3, the complete variable domain is KAGVTQTPRYLIKTRGQQVTLSCSPISGHRSVSWYQQTPGQGLQFLFEYFSETQRNKGNFPGRFSGRQFSNSRSEMNVSTLELGDSALYLCASSLEEGATDTQYFGPGTRLTVL.

This clone has just a few counts. The chain uses TRBV10-1 and TRBJ1-6; D is undetermined. CDR3 length: 13 amino acids. Between the trimmed V and J ends, which lost 3 bases and 6 bases, there was a span of 6 bases. The germline CDR1 and CDR2 sequences are WNHNN and SYGVQD (reference sequence). CDR3 protein: CASSDRPNSPLHF. DNA of the CDR3: TGCGCCAGCAGTGACCGTCCTAATTCACCCCTCCACTTT.

V usage is TRBV3-1 (or the pseudogene TRBV3-2) and J usage is TRBJ2-1; 10 nucleotides agree with TRBD2. Trimming took 4 bases from V and 4 from J; bases not matched to a gene: 1. CDR1 and CDR2 (germline): LGHDT, YNNKEL (reference sequence). There are 14 residues in the CDR3. The CDR3 here is CASSLSGRYNEQFF. The CDR3 DNA is TGTGCCAGCAGCCTTAGCGGGAGGTACAATGAGCAGTTCTTC.

This clone has more than one count but fewer than ten. This chain uses TRBV7-3 with TRBJ2-5; 11 bases are a match to TRBD2. The V gene's germline CDR1 is SGHTA and CDR2 FQGTGA. CDR3 length equals 16 residues. Losses at the gene ends were 5 bases for V and 5 bases for J; bases not matched to a gene: 10. The CDR3 loop is CASSPTSGSGTETQYF. Written as DNA, the CDR3 is TGTGCCAGCAGCCCTACTAGCGGGAGTGGTACGGAGACCCAGTACTTC. Using reference TRBV7-3 and TRBJ2-5 for the parts outside the CDR3, the full variable domain is GAGVSQTPSNKVTEKGKYVELRCDPISGHTALYWYRQSLGQGPEFLIYFQGTGAADDSGLPNDRFFAVRPEGSVSTLKIQRTERGDSAVYLCASSPTSGSGTETQYFGPGTRLLVL.

V usage is TRBV5-1 and J usage is TRBJ2-5, with 7 bases that match TRBD1. Germline assignment: CDR1 SGHRS and CDR2 YFSETQ. Trimming removed 4 bases from V and 4 bases from J; junction bases left unmatched: 7. The CDR3 has 14 amino acids. The CDR3 sequence: CASSVRDSGETQYF. CDR3 nucleotide sequence: TGCGCCAGCAGCGTCCGGGACAGTGGAGAGACCCAGTACTTC.

The V and J genes are TRBV25-1 and TRBJ2-5, with D possibly TRBD1 on 6 matching bases. V lost 6 bases and J lost 2, with 13 bases in between. Germline V gene lookup returns CDR1 MGHDK and CDR2 SYGVNS. The CDR3 is 14 residues long. CDR3 nucleotides: TGTGCCAGCAGCCAGACAGGAGGACAAGAGACCCAGTACTTC. This translates into CASSQTGGQETQYF.

This chain joins TRBV11-3 and TRBJ2-7, with TRBD1 matching 9 bases. The CDR3 length is 13 residues. Germline V CDR1 and CDR2: SGHNT, YENEEA. V trimming: 6 bases; J trimming: 6 bases; junction bases outside the gene matches: 6. The CDR3 reads CASSRQGVFEQYF. The DNA for the CDR3 is TGTGCCAGCAGTCGACAGGGGGTTTTCGAGCAGTACTTC.

The rearrangement links TRBV7-6 to TRBJ2-5; D may be TRBD1 (6 bases). The CDR3 extends over 15 amino acids. Germline loops: CDR1 SGHVS, CDR2 FNYEAQ. The germline V and J ends were trimmed by 0 bases and 4 bases, with 12 bases remaining between them. The chain's CDR3 is CASSLALRGSETQYF. As DNA, the CDR3 is TGTGCCAGCAGCTTAGCCCTCAGGGGTTCAGAGACCCAGTACTTC. Full variable domain (missing parts from reference TRBV7-6 and TRBJ2-5): GAGVSQSPRYKVTKRGQDVALRCDPISGHVSLYWYRQALGQGPEFLTYFNYEAQQDKSGLPNDRFSAERPEGSISTLTIQRTEQRDSAMYRCASSLALRGSETQYFGPGTRLLVL.

The chain employs TRBV7-2 and TRBJ1-3; maybe TRBD1 (6 bases). Deletions cut 6 bases from V and 0 bases from J, with 9 bases between. CDR3 length: 14 residues. Germline CDR1 is SGHTA and CDR2 is FQGNSA. The CDR3 region is CASSLQGSGNTIYF. The CDR3 DNA sequence: TGTGCCAGCAGTTTACAGGGCTCTGGAAACACCATATATTTT. Full variable domain (missing parts from reference TRBV7-2 and TRBJ1-3): GAGVSQSPSNKVTEKGKDVELRCDPISGHTALYWYRQSLGQGLEFLIYFQGNSAPDKSGLPSDRFSAERTGGSVSTLTIQRTQQEDSAVYLCASSLQGSGNTIYFGEGSWLTVV.

The chain employs TRBV7-9 and TRBJ1-2, with D tentatively TRBD1 (6 bases). This CDR3 comprises 17 residues. CDR1 is SEHNR, CDR2 FQNEAQ, per germline (reference sequence). Trimming took 5 bases from V and 1 from J, leaving 20 bases between them. CDR3 nucleotides: TGTGCCAGCAGCCAAGGGATGGGGGCCAGGGATAACTATGGCTACACCTTC. It is translated as CASSQGMGARDNYGYTF.

This chain joins TRBV6-1 and TRBJ2-5; D perhaps matches TRBD2 (6 bases). There are 17 residues in the CDR3. Trimming took 0 bases from V and 5 from J, leaving 19 bases between them. The V gene's germline CDR1 is MNHNS and CDR2 SASEGT. CDR3 sequence: CASSEAGILPTSETQYF. The CDR3 nucleotides read TGTGCCAGCAGTGAAGCCGGGATCCTCCCTACTAGCGAGACCCAGTACTTC.

This clone appeared once. The rearrangement joins TRBV4-1 to TRBJ1-2, with TRBD1 identical over 8 bases. This CDR3 has 13 amino acids. Germline V gene sequence: CDR1 MGHRA, CDR2 YSYEKL. Trimming at V came to 4 bases and at J to 9 bases, leaving 7 bases not matched to a gene. This chain's CDR3 is CASSPRDRGSYTF. CDR3 nucleotides: TGCGCCAGCAGCCCCAGAGACAGGGGTAGCTACACCTTC.

This clone was recorded only once. The rearrangement links TRBV19 to TRBJ2-7; no clear D gene. This CDR3 comprises 15 residues. Germline CDR1 reads LNHDA; CDR2 reads SQIVND (reference sequence). The V end was cut by 2 bases, the J end by 1 base, with 12 bases between. CDR3 residues: CASSIRWSESYEQYF. The CDR3 DNA sequence: TGTGCCAGTAGTATAAGGTGGAGCGAATCCTACGAGCAGTACTTC.

The chain joins TRBV5-4 to TRBJ2-4; weak D call: TRBD1 (5 bases). The CDR3 length is 14 residues. Germline assignment: CDR1 SGHNT and CDR2 YYREEE (reference sequence). Trimming cost V 0 bases and J 3 bases, with 7 bases left between them. The CDR3 DNA reads as TGTGCCAGCAGCTTGGGACAGAGCAAAAACATTCAGTACTTC. Its protein is CASSLGQSKNIQYF.

V usage is TRBV28 and J usage is TRBJ1-6, with D maybe TRBD1 (6 bases). The CDR3 loop spans 15 amino acids. The V and J ends lost 5 bases and 7 bases respectively, with 15 bases between them. Germline V lookup: CDR1 MDHEN, CDR2 SYDVKM. The CDR3 reads CASSHTGNRNSPLHF. The DNA for the CDR3 is TGTGCCAGCAGTCACACAGGGAATCGGAATTCACCCCTCCACTTT.

The gene calls are TRBV3-1 (or the pseudogene TRBV3-2) and TRBJ1-4; TRBD1 matches at 7 bases. CDR3 size: 14 residues. Losses at the gene ends were 6 bases for V and 8 bases for J; bases not matched to a gene: 9. Germline CDR1 is LGHDT and CDR2 is YNNKEL (reference sequence). Written as DNA, the CDR3 is TGTGCCAGCAGTCCGACAGGGAGAGTAGAAAAACTGTTTTTT. Amino acid sequence: CASSPTGRVEKLFF.

J is TRBJ2-7 and V is TRBV18; 9 bases fit TRBD1. J was trimmed by 5 bases and V by 4 bases; bases with no gene match: 18. CDR3 length: 18 residues. Germline values: CDR1 KGHSH, CDR2 LQKENI. In DNA, the CDR3 is TGTGCCAGCTCACGGGAAACAGGGGGCGGACTCTCTTTCGACGAGCAGTACTTC. Its protein is CASSRETGGGLSFDEQYF.

The chain is built from TRBV9 and TRBJ2-3, with a possible D match to TRBD2 (6 bases). Germline CDR1 SGDLS, CDR2 YYNGEE. The CDR3 loop spans 16 amino acids. The V and J ends lost 1 base and 5 bases respectively, with 17 bases between them. The DNA for the CDR3 is TGTGCCAGCAGCGTATCCCCCGGGACTCAATTAGATACGCAGTATTTT. This sequence encodes CASSVSPGTQLDTQYF.

This clone was detected only once. The chain combines TRBV20-1 with TRBJ1-1; no firm D call. CDR3 length: 11 amino acids. Germline V gene sequence: CDR1 DFQATT, CDR2 SNEGSKA (reference sequence). V lost 6 bases to trimming and J lost 3 bases, with 8 bases between them. CDR3 protein: CSATLDTEAFF. In DNA, the CDR3 is TGCAGTGCGACTTTAGACACTGAAGCTTTCTTT.

The chain joins TRBV6-6 to TRBJ2-7, with TRBD1 matching over 7 bases. The CDR3 length is 15 residues. Trimming at V came to 6 bases and at J to 3 bases, leaving 11 bases not matched to a gene. Germline lookup yields CDR1 MNHNY and CDR2 SVGAGI (reference sequence). The CDR3 sequence: CASRQGVEGFYEQYF. The CDR3 DNA sequence: TGTGCCAGCAGGCAGGGGGTTGAGGGTTTCTACGAGCAGTACTTC.

This chain joins TRBV27 and TRBJ1-1, with unresolved D. CDR3 length: 17 residues. CDR1 is MNHEY and CDR2 is SMNVEV in the germline V gene (reference sequence). V was cut by 5 bases and J by 2 bases, with 21 bases left in between. The CDR3 sequence: CASSPKGGARGNTEAFF. The CDR3, as DNA: TGTGCCAGCAGTCCCAAAGGCGGTGCGCGGGGAAACACTGAAGCTTTCTTT.

This rearrangement joins TRBV11-2 to TRBJ2-2, with a weak D call TRBD1 (6 bases). This CDR3 spans 13 amino acids. V was shortened by 5 bases and J by 5 bases, with 9 bases between the two germline ends. Germline V gene lookup returns CDR1 SGHAT and CDR2 FQNNGV. The CDR3 reads CASSRGTTGELFF. The CDR3 DNA reads as TGTGCCAGCAGCCGAGGGACAACCGGGGAGCTGTTTTTT.

The CDR3 is CASSLSTNYRGLNYGYTF. As DNA, the CDR3 is TGTGCCAGCAGTTTATCCACAAACTACAGGGGGCTCAACTATGGCTACACCTTC. The rearrangement joins TRBV27 to TRBJ1-2; 9 bases map to TRBD1. V lost 0 bases, J lost 2 bases, and 10 bases stayed unmatched. The germline gives CDR1 MNHEY, CDR2 SMNVEV (reference sequence). This CDR3 region has 18 residues.